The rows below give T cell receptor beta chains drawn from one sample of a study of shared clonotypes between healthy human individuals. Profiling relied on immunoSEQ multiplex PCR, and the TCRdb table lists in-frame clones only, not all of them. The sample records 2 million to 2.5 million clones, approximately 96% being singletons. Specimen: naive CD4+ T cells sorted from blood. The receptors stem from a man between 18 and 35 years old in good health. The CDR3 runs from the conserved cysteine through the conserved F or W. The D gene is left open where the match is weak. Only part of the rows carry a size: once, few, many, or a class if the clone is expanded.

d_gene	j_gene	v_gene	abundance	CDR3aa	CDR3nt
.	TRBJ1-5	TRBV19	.	CASSIVGPNQPQHF	TGTGCCAGTAGTATAGTGGGTCCCAATCAGCCCCAGCATTTT
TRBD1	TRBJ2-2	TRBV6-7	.	CASPKKTGFVTGELFF	TGTGCCAGTCCGAAAAAGACAGGGTTTGTCACCGGGGAGCTGTTTTTT
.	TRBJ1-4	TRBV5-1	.	CASSLGQGEKLFF	TGCGCCAGCAGCTTGGGGCAGGGTGAAAAACTGTTTTTT
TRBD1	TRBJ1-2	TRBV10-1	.	CASSRDRNYGYTF	TGCGCCAGCAGCCGGGACAGGAACTATGGCTACACCTTC
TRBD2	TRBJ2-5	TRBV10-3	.	CAIRDPGTRQYF	TGTGCCATCAGGGACCCTGGGACTAGGCAGTACTTC
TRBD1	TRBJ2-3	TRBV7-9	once	CASSLARGSTDTQYF	TGTGCCAGCAGCTTAGCCAGGGGGTCCACAGATACGCAGTATTTT
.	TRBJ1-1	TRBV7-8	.	CASSRNSGQTNTEAFF	TGTGCCAGCAGCCGTAATTCCGGACAGACGAACACTGAAGCTTTCTTT
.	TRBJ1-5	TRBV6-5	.	CASSYFRGQPQHF	TGTGCCAGCAGTTACTTTCGAGGACAGCCCCAGCATTTT
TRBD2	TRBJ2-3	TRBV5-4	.	CASSLGAGGPDTQYF	TGTGCCAGCAGCTTGGGAGCGGGGGGGCCAGATACGCAGTATTTT
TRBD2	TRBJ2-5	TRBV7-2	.	CASSRGLLYQETQYF	TGTGCCAGCAGCCGGGGACTACTGTACCAAGAGACCCAGTACTTC
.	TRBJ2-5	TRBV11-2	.	CASSDGSVGETQYF	TGTGCCAGCAGCGACGGGAGCGTGGGGGAGACCCAGTACTTC
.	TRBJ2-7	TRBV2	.	CASSGGYEQYF	TGTGCCAGCAGTGGAGGGTACGAGCAGTACTTC
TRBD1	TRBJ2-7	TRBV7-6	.	CASSLTAGGSYEQYF	TGTGCCAGCAGCTTAACGGCAGGGGGTTCCTACGAGCAGTACTTC
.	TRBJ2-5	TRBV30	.	CAWSPFRETQYF	TGTGCCTGGAGCCCATTTCGGGAGACCCAGTACTTC
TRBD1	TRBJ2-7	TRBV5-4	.	CASSFKGQGSYEQYF	TGTGCCAGCAGCTTCAAAGGACAGGGCTCCTACGAGCAGTACTTC
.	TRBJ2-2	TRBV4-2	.	CASSQEWGNTGELFF	TGTGCCAGCAGCCAAGAGTGGGGGAACACCGGGGAGCTGTTTTTT
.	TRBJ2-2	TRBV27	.	CASSANTGELFF	TGTGCCAGCAGTGCTAACACCGGGGAGCTGTTTTTT
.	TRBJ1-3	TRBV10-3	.	CAISDVGLDGNTIYF	TGTGCCATCAGTGACGTGGGTTTAGATGGAAACACCATATATTTT
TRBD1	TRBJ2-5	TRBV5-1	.	CASSPTQTGVGETQYF	TGCGCCAGCAGCCCCACCCAGACAGGGGTGGGAGAGACCCAGTACTTC
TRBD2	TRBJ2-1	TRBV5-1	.	CASTLTSGRPYEQFF	TGCGCCAGCACGCTCACTAGCGGGAGACCGTATGAGCAGTTCTTC
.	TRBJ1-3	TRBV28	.	CASRGDTIYF	TGTGCCAGTCGCGGGGACACCATATATTTT
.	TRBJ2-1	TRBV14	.	CASSPSVGGANYNEQFF	TGTGCCAGCAGCCCTTCTGTTGGGGGGGCTAATTACAATGAGCAGTTCTTC
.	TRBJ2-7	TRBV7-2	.	CASSLQQGILSYEQYF	TGTGCCAGCAGCCTTCAACAGGGAATCCTCTCATACGAGCAGTACTTC
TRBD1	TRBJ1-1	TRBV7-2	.	CASSEDRGALTEAFF	TGTGCCAGCAGCGAGGACAGGGGCGCGCTCACTGAAGCTTTCTTT
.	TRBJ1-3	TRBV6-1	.	CASSEEGRSSGNTIYF	TGTGCCAGCAGTGAAGAAGGCCGTAGCTCTGGAAACACCATATATTTT
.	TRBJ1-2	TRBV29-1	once	CSVGGTNVNYGYTF	TGCAGCGTTGGAGGGACAAACGTAAACTATGGCTACACCTTC
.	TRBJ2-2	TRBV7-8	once	CASSSRWGSSNTGELFF	TGTGCCAGCAGCTCCCGGTGGGGGAGTTCGAACACCGGGGAGCTGTTTTTT
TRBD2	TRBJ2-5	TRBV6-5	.	CASSPLAELGETQYF	TGTGCCAGCAGTCCCCTAGCGGAACTGGGAGAGACCCAGTACTTC
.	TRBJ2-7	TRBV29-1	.	CSVAYGAYEQYF	TGCAGCGTCGCATACGGGGCCTACGAGCAGTACTTC
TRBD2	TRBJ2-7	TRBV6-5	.	CASSHRRESGYEQYF	TGTGCCAGCAGCCATCGGCGGGAGTCGGGCTACGAGCAGTACTTC
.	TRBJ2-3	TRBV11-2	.	CASSLGGPPTDTQYF	TGTGCCAGCAGCTTAGGGGGCCCTCCCACAGATACGCAGTATTTT
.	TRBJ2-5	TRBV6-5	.	CASSPQRYQETQYF	TGTGCCAGCAGCCCCCAGCGGTACCAAGAGACCCAGTACTTC
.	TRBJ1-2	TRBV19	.	CASSTLRQDNYGYTF	TGTGCCAGTAGTACCCTACGACAGGATAACTATGGCTACACCTTC
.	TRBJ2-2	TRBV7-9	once	CASRPGPVATGELFF	TGTGCCAGCCGTCCAGGCCCCGTCGCCACCGGGGAGCTGTTTTTT
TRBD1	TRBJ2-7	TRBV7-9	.	CASSPRTGRYEQYF	TGTGCCAGCAGCCCAAGGACAGGGCGCTACGAGCAGTACTTC
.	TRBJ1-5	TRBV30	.	CAWRVGGNQPQHF	TGTGCCTGGAGGGTGGGGGGCAATCAGCCCCAGCATTTT
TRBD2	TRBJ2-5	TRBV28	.	CASRQGGRKTQYF	TGTGCCAGCAGGCAGGGAGGGCGAAAGACCCAGTACTTC
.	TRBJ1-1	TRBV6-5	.	CASGFRGLSTEAFF	TGTGCCAGCGGGTTTCGCGGATTGAGCACTGAAGCTTTCTTT
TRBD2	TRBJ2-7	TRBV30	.	CAWNSGTYEQYF	TGTGCCTGGAACAGCGGGACCTACGAGCAGTACTTC
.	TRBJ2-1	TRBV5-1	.	CASSLVGVPSNEQFF	TGCGCCAGCAGCTTGGTTGGCGTCCCTTCCAATGAGCAGTTCTTC